This T cell receptor beta chain was sequenced for a study of blood T cell repertoires in COVID-19 (dated by TCRdb to the early 2020s). Regarding the complete study: Samples from collaborators originated in the United States, Italy and Spain and spanned both the acute and convalescent phases of COVID-19. Sample metadata almost always included a de-identified subject ID, COVID-19 status, age in years and sex. The material from the prospective study consisted of cDNA or gDNA derived from T cells, B-cell-depleted T cells, or PBMCs. Subjects who had been exposed to COVID-19, were actively infected with it, or had recovered from it provided the deeply sampled blood TCRbeta repertoires that made up the dataset. Where available, HLA class I and class II types were taken from metadata supplied by the sample provider and were not determined by assay-based typing. Samples were obtained from the ongoing ImmuneRACE study (first 160 participants) and from 1,254 subjects provided by 6 global collaborators. A freely available public database, intended as a resource for researchers studying the immune response to SARS-CoV-2, is where the repertoires were released.

Whole blood was collected in K2EDTA tubes by collaborating institutions according to the institutions' own protocols. For TCRbeta analysis, collaborators shipped samples in one of three forms: frozen whole blood, isolated PBMCs, or DNA extracted from either of those sample types. With respect to this clone: No cognate antigen has been identified for it. One base away there is no much larger clone; base qualities are not given.

V is shortened by 2 bases, J by 0 bases, and the region joining them spans 21 bases. From cysteine to phenylalanine, the CDR3 is 19 amino acids long. The sequence is cut down to CDR3 DNA, 57 bases in frame from base 1. CDR1 and CDR2, per the germline V gene, are SGHRS and YFSETQ. What the authors observed across the whole study: How much clinical and demographic metadata was included differed by source and by participant, and the metadata was provided uncurated.

The immunoSEQ Assay, a bias-controlled multiplex PCR, was used to amplify TCRbeta CDR3 regions from genomic DNA. In the authors' own workflow: The number of nucleated cells in each sample was estimated from the amplification of reference gene primers within the assay. To quantify the absolute abundance of each unique TCRbeta CDR3 rearrangement, sequence reads were collapsed and filtered. For each sample, productive Simpson clonality was calculated by taking the square root of Simpson's diversity index across productive rearrangements. TCRdb provides this immuneACCESS table in a form limited to in-frame rearrangements. Some clones are lacking; in checked studies, under half of them reflect an unresolved V gene, and why the rest are absent is not known. That table is the source of V, J and clone size, and D and trimming were worked out from the DNA. The sample records around 380,000 clones, around 84% of which are singletons. The leading ten clones occupy about 1% of the sample.

The specimen was peripheral blood. The TCR was taken from a human donor with acute or convalescent COVID-19. The donor label of this sample is uncertain. Rearrangement joined TRBV5-1 to TRBJ2-1; the D gene remains uncertain. The CDR3 sequence is CASSFTPTSSPGSYNEQFF. The nucleotide sequence is TGCGCCAGCAGCTTTACCCCTACAAGTTCCCCAGGCTCCTACAATGAGCAGTTCTTC. Extended through the reference TRBV5-1 and TRBJ2-1 proteins, this CDR3 yields the full variable domain: KAGVTQTPRYLIKTRGQQVTLSCSPISGHRSVSWYQQTPGQGLQFLFEYFSETQRNKGNFPGRFSGRQFSNSRSEMNVSTLELGDSALYLCASSFTPTSSPGSYNEQFFGPGTRLTVL.